The clone carrying this TCR beta chain was found a few times. The data derive from a study of shared clonotypes between healthy human individuals. CDR1 and CDR2 from the germline V gene are MNHEY and SMNVEV (reference sequence). The germline V and J ends were trimmed by 5 bases and 3 bases, with 11 bases remaining between them. This CDR3 has 15 residues. Sequenced by immunoSEQ multiplex PCR; TCRdb stores in-frame clones only, minus some. The sample has roughly 1,000,000 clones, about 80% seen once. The chain recombines TRBV27 with TRBJ2-6; perhaps TRBD2 as D (5 bases). The sample taken for sequencing was memory CD4+ T cells from PBMCs. The subset denotes: CD45RA-negative fraction. The clonotype comes from a young man in good health. Some clones in this sample may be carry-over from other donors' samples. CDR3 coding DNA: TGTGCCAGCAGTCCCCACCGGGGTGGGGCCAACGTCCTGACTTTC. This codes for CASSPHRGGANVLTF.